This T cell receptor (beta chain) was recorded in a study of cytomegalovirus exposure and HLA in healthy donors. Turning to the study itself: Approximately 81% of several hundred genotyped donors fell in the Caucasian-associated ancestry cluster.

In regard to this clone: The target antigen is unknown.

Study-wide results and caveats: The study flagged approximately 180 TCR beta chains as cytomegalovirus-associated. The likely explanation for a cluster of highly shared sequence variants was sequencing artifact.

13 Jbeta primers and 60 Vbeta primers were used for the PCR. Sequencing used immunoSEQ multiplex PCR; TCRdb keeps in-frame clones, though not all of them. The sample lists 150,000 to 200,000 clones; 62% were seen once. V was shortened by 6 bases and J by 7 bases, with 12 bases between the two germline ends. The V gene's germline CDR1 is MRHNA and CDR2 SNTAGT. This CDR3 contains 12 residues. The source of this sequence is a man aged 35 to 55 in good health and CMV-seronegative. Specimen: PBMCs. This chain uses TRBV6-4 with TRBJ1-2, with D uncertain. The CDR3 nucleotides read TGTGCCAGCAGAGCCGCCGGTGGTGGCTACACCTTC. As protein: CASRAAGGGYTF.